A selection of T cell receptor beta chains follows, all from one sample in a study of OX40 agonist ivuxolimab in advanced cancers. Libraries were prepared by immunoSEQ multiplex PCR; TCRdb keeps only in-frame clonotypes and omits some of them. This table has tens of thousands of clones, roughly 92% appearing once. This sample comprised CD4+ or CD8+ T cells sorted from blood, obtained in a trial of the OX40 agonist ivuxolimab. The receptor set was obtained from an adult with an advanced solid tumor such as melanoma, head and neck, liver or kidney cancer. CDR3s include the opening cysteine and the closing phenylalanine or tryptophan. Fields, in order: CDR3 length, J gene, clone size, V gene, D gene, CDR3 protein, CDR3 DNA. D genes are given only for firm matches. The listing skips clone size in some rows; elsewhere it reads once, few, many or a size class.

15	TRBJ1-5	.	TRBV2	.	CASSEQTYSNQPQHF	TGTGCCAGCAGTGAGCAAACTTATAGCAATCAGCCCCAGCATTTT
17	TRBJ1-6	.	TRBV2	.	CASSQGSVVTYNSPLHF	TGTGCCAGCAGCCAAGGCTCCGTAGTCACCTATAATTCACCCCTCCACTTT
15	TRBJ1-4	once	TRBV2	.	CASSEAGVSEEKLFF	TGTGCCAGCAGTGAAGCGGGGGTGTCGGAGGAAAAACTGTTTTTT
15	TRBJ1-4	.	TRBV19	.	CASQVGSATNEKLFF	TGTGCCAGCCAAGTTGGATCTGCAACTAATGAAAAACTGTTTTTT
14	TRBJ1-2	.	TRBV2	TRBD1	CASSPTGAGYGYTF	TGTGCCAGCAGCCCCACAGGGGCGGGCTATGGCTACACCTTC
14	TRBJ2-7	.	TRBV2	TRBD1	CASSVPGQGNEQYF	TGTGCCAGCAGCGTCCCGGGACAGGGGAACGAGCAGTACTTC
13	TRBJ1-1	.	TRBV6-5	.	CASSRTVNTEAFF	TGTGCCAGCAGCCGGACAGTGAACACTGAAGCTTTCTTT
15	TRBJ1-4	.	TRBV19	TRBD1	CASSSNRGPEEKLFF	TGTGCCAGTAGCTCCAACAGGGGGCCAGAGGAAAAACTGTTTTTT
14	TRBJ2-5	.	TRBV27	TRBD1	CASRTQGVGETQYF	TGTGCCAGCAGGACACAGGGGGTCGGGGAGACCCAGTACTTC
13	TRBJ1-1	.	TRBV5-8	.	CASSSRVNTEAFF	TGTGCCAGCAGCTCCAGGGTTAACACTGAAGCTTTCTTT
14	TRBJ2-6	.	TRBV6-5	.	CASSLSSGANVLTF	TGTGCCAGCAGTCTTAGCTCTGGGGCCAACGTCCTGACTTTC
15	TRBJ2-1	.	TRBV9	.	CASSVGGGSYNEQFF	TGTGCCAGCAGCGTAGGAGGTGGTTCCTACAATGAGCAGTTCTTC
13	TRBJ2-7	.	TRBV29-1	.	CSVEWQGGHEQYF	TGCAGCGTTGAATGGCAGGGCGGCCACGAGCAGTACTTC
13	TRBJ2-5	.	TRBV7-9	.	CASRQRVAETQYF	TGTGCCAGCAGACAAAGGGTGGCAGAGACCCAGTACTTC
17	TRBJ1-3	.	TRBV7-2	.	CASSLARGGRSGNTIYF	TGTGCCAGCAGCTTAGCCCGGGGAGGTCGTTCTGGAAACACCATATATTTT
15	TRBJ2-2	once	TRBV6-1	TRBD1	CASSLQGASTGELFF	TGTGCCAGCAGCCTACAGGGGGCCTCCACCGGGGAGCTGTTTTTT
13	TRBJ1-2	.	TRBV27	TRBD1	CASSLDRSYGYTF	TGTGCCAGCAGTCTGGACAGGAGCTATGGCTACACCTTC
12	TRBJ1-5	.	TRBV15	.	CATSRVGQPQHF	TGTGCCACCAGCAGAGTTGGGCAGCCCCAGCATTTT
13	TRBJ1-6	once	TRBV6-1	.	CASSEVGVSPLHF	TGTGCCAGCAGTGAAGTTGGAGTTTCACCCCTCCACTTT
11	TRBJ1-2	.	TRBV6-5	.	CASRGQDGYTF	TGTGCCAGCAGAGGACAAGATGGCTACACCTTC
15	TRBJ1-2	.	TRBV5-5	.	CASSAPNAQGYGYTF	TGTGCCAGCAGCGCCCCTAATGCCCAGGGGTATGGCTACACCTTC
15	TRBJ2-3	.	TRBV10-1	TRBD1	CASSDSGQGRDTQYF	TGCGCCAGCAGTGATTCCGGACAGGGTAGGGATACGCAGTATTTT
15	TRBJ2-5	.	TRBV27	.	CASRRGAGHRETQYF	TGTGCCAGCAGGCGTGGAGCGGGTCACAGGGAGACCCAGTACTTC
16	TRBJ2-5	.	TRBV5-1	TRBD2	CASSSLQREGRETQYF	TGCGCCAGCAGCTCCCTCCAGCGGGAGGGCCGGGAGACCCAGTACTTC
13	TRBJ2-5	.	TRBV6-1	.	CASSAGIQETQYF	TGTGCCAGCAGTGCAGGAATACAAGAGACCCAGTACTTC
11	TRBJ2-5	.	TRBV30	.	CAGGGGETQYF	TGTGCCGGCGGTGGTGGAGAGACCCAGTACTTC
14	TRBJ1-1	.	TRBV6-5	TRBD1	CASSYRDRATEAFF	TGTGCCAGCAGTTACCGGGACAGGGCCACTGAAGCTTTCTTT
12	TRBJ2-3	.	TRBV19	.	CASSKQTDTQYF	TGTGCCAGTAGTAAGCAAACAGATACGCAGTATTTT
16	TRBJ2-2	.	TRBV9	TRBD1	CASSVAGTANTGELFF	TGTGCCAGCAGCGTAGCCGGGACAGCGAACACCGGGGAGCTGTTTTTT
15	TRBJ1-1	.	TRBV5-1	.	CASSLAPDSSTEAFF	TGCGCCAGCAGCTTGGCCCCTGACAGCTCCACTGAAGCTTTCTTT
13	TRBJ2-7	.	TRBV11-3	TRBD2	CASSWGGPYEQYF	TGTGCCAGCAGCTGGGGAGGGCCTTACGAGCAGTACTTC